The rows below give T cell receptor beta chains drawn from one sample of a study of cytomegalovirus exposure and HLA in healthy donors. This table comes from immunoSEQ multiplex PCR, and its TCRdb copy is limited to in-frame clones, with some not included. The table records around 180,000 clones, roughly 78% of them present only once. Sequenced: PBMCs. The receptors shown here come from a woman in her 50s in good health and CMV-seropositive. The CDR3 runs from the conserved cysteine through the conserved F or W. A D gene is named only where the DNA matches it firmly. Some rows have no size entry. The others give once, few or many, or a class for an expanded clone.

CDR3 protein	CDR3 DNA	clone size	V gene	J gene	D gene
CASSLQGAFNEQFF	TGTGCCAGCAGCTTACAGGGGGCTTTCAATGAGCAGTTCTTC	.	TRBV7-9	TRBJ2-1	TRBD1
CASSLRGSTEAFF	TGCGCCAGCAGTTTACGGGGATCCACTGAAGCTTTCTTT	.	TRBV5-1	TRBJ1-1	.
CASSLDPGSETQYF	TGTGCCAGCAGCTTGGATCCGGGTTCAGAGACCCAGTACTTC	.	TRBV5-4	TRBJ2-5	.
CSARALHEQYF	TGCAGTGCTAGAGCTCTCCACGAGCAGTACTTC	.	TRBV20-1	TRBJ2-7	.
CAWSGSGKTYNEQFF	TGTGCCTGGAGTGGGTCGGGGAAAACCTACAATGAGCAGTTCTTC	.	TRBV30	TRBJ2-1	.
CASSSYSGTEAFF	TGTGCCAGCAGCTCCTACTCTGGCACTGAAGCTTTCTTT	.	TRBV11-3	TRBJ1-1	.
CASSPTGTTDTQYF	TGTGCCAGCTCACCGACAGGCACCACAGATACGCAGTATTTT	few	TRBV18	TRBJ2-3	.
CASSEGGGAGNEQFF	TGTGCCAGCAGTGAGGGCGGGGGGGCCGGCAATGAGCAGTTCTTC	.	TRBV6-4	TRBJ2-1	TRBD2
CASSEIAGSTRQYF	TGTGCCAGCAGTGAGATAGCGGGGTCAACAAGGCAGTATTTT	.	TRBV2	TRBJ2-3	TRBD2
CASSLTGQGNSPLHF	TGTGCCAGCAGCTTAACAGGGCAGGGTAATTCACCCCTCCACTTT	.	TRBV7-3	TRBJ1-6	.
CAWSVGGLNEKLFF	TGTGCCTGGAGTGTGGGAGGGCTGAATGAAAAACTGTTTTTT	.	TRBV30	TRBJ1-4	.
CAISDWTSGGADTQYF	TGTGCCATCAGTGATTGGACTAGCGGGGGCGCAGATACGCAGTATTTT	.	TRBV10-3	TRBJ2-3	TRBD2
CASSPPGAQGNEQFF	TGTGCCAGCAGTCCACCGGGAGCCCAAGGGAATGAGCAGTTCTTC	.	TRBV5-6	TRBJ2-1	.
CASSYSRVTGELFF	TGTGCCAGCAGTTACTCCCGGGTCACCGGGGAGCTGTTTTTT	.	TRBV6-6	TRBJ2-2	.